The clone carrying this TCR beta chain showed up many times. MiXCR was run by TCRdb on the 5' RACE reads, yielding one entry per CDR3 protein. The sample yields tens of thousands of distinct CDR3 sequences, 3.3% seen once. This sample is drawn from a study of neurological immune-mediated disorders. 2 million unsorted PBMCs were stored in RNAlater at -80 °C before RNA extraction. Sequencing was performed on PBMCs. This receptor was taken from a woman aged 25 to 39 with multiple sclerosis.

The CDR3 bases are TGTGCCAGCAGCTTAGAGAGTGGGCTAGCGGGAAACAATGAGCAGTTCTTC. Translating it yields CASSLESGLAGNNEQFF. The V gene is TRBV7-2, the J gene TRBJ2-1, with 9 bases that match TRBD2. The CDR3 length is 17 residues. V shed 1 base, J shed 5 bases, and the junction held 9 bases outside the gene matches. Per germline, CDR1 SGHTA and CDR2 FQGNSA. The whole variable domain, filled in from reference TRBV7-2 and TRBJ2-1, reads GAGVSQSPSNKVTEKGKDVELRCDPISGHTALYWYRQSLGQGLEFLIYFQGNSAPDKSGLPSDRFSAERTGGSVSTLTIQRTQQEDSAVYLCASSLESGLAGNNEQFFGPGTRLTVL.